This T cell receptor (beta chain) was found in a study of technical replicates of blood from several donors. In regard to this clone: The same CDR3 also results from other DNA sequences found in this sample.

With 3 bases removed from V and 4 bases from J, the gap between germline ends came to 8 bases. Germline values: CDR1 SGHRS, CDR2 YFSETQ. The CDR3 contains 13 residues. Repertoires were generated with immunoSEQ multiplex PCR, while TCRdb's copy carries only in-frame clones and drops some. The sample has 60,000 to 85,000 clones; roughly 91% are singletons. The origin of this receptor is a human donor in good health. V gene TRBV5-1 combines with J gene TRBJ1-3; maybe TRBD1 (5 bases). Material: T cells isolated from PBMCs. The CDR3 bases are TGCGCCAGCAGCTCCGGGGGAGGAAACACCATATATTTT. Residues: CASSSGGGNTIYF. Full variable domain (missing parts from reference TRBV5-1 and TRBJ1-3): KAGVTQTPRYLIKTRGQQVTLSCSPISGHRSVSWYQQTPGQGLQFLFEYFSETQRNKGNFPGRFSGRQFSNSRSEMNVSTLELGDSALYLCASSSGGGNTIYFGEGSWLTVV.